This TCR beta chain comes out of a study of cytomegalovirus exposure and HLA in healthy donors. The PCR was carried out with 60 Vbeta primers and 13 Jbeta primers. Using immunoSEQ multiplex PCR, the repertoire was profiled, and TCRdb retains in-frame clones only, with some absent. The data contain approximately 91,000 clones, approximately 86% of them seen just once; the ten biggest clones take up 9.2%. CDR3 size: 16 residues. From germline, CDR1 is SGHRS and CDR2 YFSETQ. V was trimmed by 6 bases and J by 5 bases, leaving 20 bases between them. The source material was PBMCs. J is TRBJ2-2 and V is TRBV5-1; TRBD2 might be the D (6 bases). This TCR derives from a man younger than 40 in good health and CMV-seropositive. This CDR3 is CASTPRWEARTGELFF. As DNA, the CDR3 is TGCGCCAGCACCCCAAGGTGGGAGGCCCGTACCGGGGAGCTGTTTTTT.